Sequencing of this T cell receptor (beta chain) was carried out in a study of blood T cell repertoires in COVID-19. Study overall: T cells, B-cell-depleted T cells, or PBMCs provided the cDNA or gDNA that served as material.

Recovered status applied to Cohort 3 donors who had two consecutive negative PCRs. It also applied to those with clearance or with symptom resolution. From germline, CDR1 is LGHDT and CDR2 YNNKEL (reference sequence). The CDR3 has 14 amino acids. V lost 1 base to trimming and J lost 6 bases, with 12 bases between them. Generated by immunoSEQ multiplex PCR, the TCRdb table keeps only in-frame clones and is missing some. The table includes fewer than 500,000 clones, approximately 89% detected once. This chain links TRBV3-1 (or the pseudogene TRBV3-2) with TRBJ1-1, with D possibly TRBD1 on 6 matching bases. The sample was PBMCs or T cells enriched from blood (not recorded which). This TCR derives from a man aged 25-45 years who had recovered from COVID-19. DNA of the CDR3: TGTGCCAGCAGCCAAGGGCAGGGGCGTTCTGAAGCTTTCTTT. Amino acids: CASSQGQGRSEAFF.